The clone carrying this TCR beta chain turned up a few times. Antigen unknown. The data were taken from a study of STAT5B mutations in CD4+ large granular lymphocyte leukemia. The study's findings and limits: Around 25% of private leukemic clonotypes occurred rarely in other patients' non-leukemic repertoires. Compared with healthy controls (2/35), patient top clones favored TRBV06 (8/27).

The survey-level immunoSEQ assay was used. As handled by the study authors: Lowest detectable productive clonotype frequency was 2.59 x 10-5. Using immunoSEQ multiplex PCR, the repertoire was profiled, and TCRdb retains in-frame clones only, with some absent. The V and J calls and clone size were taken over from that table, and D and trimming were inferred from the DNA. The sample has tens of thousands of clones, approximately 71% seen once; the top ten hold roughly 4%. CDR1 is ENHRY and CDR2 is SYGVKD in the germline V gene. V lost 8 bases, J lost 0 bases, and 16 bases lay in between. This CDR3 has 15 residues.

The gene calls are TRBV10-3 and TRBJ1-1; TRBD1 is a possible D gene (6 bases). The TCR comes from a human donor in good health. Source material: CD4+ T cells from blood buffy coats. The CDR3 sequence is CAIAVGGAMNTEAFF. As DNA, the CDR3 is TGTGCCATCGCAGTGGGGGGGGCCATGAACACTGAAGCTTTCTTT.